This entry concerns a single T cell receptor (beta chain). Its antigen is still unknown. Combining a sample-barcoded 5' primer with a J-beta primer mix, a second PCR ran for roughly 6 to 12 cycles. TCRdb re-derived calls from the 5' RACE reads in MiXCR, one entry per CDR3 protein. The table has approximately 1.5 million distinct CDR3 sequences, less than 45% seen once. Trimming stripped 1 base from V and 5 bases from J, with 17 bases between. This CDR3 comprises 15 residues. Germline CDR1 reads SQVTM; CDR2 reads ANQGSEA. The source of the sample is a study of blood T cells in healthy people across ages. General study points: Measured against age, TCR beta diversity per million T cells decreased in a roughly linear manner.

The V and J genes are TRBV29-1 and TRBJ1-1, with unresolved D. Specimen: blood. The receptor was isolated from a woman aged 18-30 years in good health. The CDR3 is CSVEALDLFGTEAFF. The CDR3 region has the DNA TGCAGCGTTGAAGCCTTAGACCTCTTCGGTACTGAAGCTTTCTTT.